The 3 T cell receptor beta chains given below trace back to one sample, sequenced in a study of blood T cells in healthy people across ages. Primers used in a second PCR of about 6 to 11 cycles were a sample-barcoded 5' primer and a J-beta primer mix. From the 5' RACE reads, TCRdb called clonotypes with MiXCR, one entry per CDR3 protein. The data hold some 790,000 distinct CDR3 sequences, with roughly 26% observed a single time. Sequenced: blood. The receptors stem from a woman older than 75 in good health.

This clonotype occurred a few times. The chain uses TRBV6-1 and TRBJ2-7; possibly TRBD1 or TRBD2 for D (6 bases each). The V and J ends lost 2 bases and 0 bases respectively, with 17 bases between them. CDR3 size: 17 residues. Germline values: CDR1 MNHNS, CDR2 SASEGT. The CDR3 loop is CASSEYKGGKSSYEQYF. Written as DNA, the CDR3 is TGTGCCAGCAGTGAATATAAGGGGGGTAAGAGCTCCTACGAGCAGTACTTC.

As to this clonotype: A much more abundant neighbour one base away suggests this may be a read error. J is TRBJ2-1 and V is TRBV7-2, with a tentative D call TRBD2 (7 bases). V was cut by 1 base and J by 9 bases, with 16 bases left in between. This CDR3 is 15 amino acids long. CDR1 and CDR2 from the germline V gene are SGHTA and FQGNSA. CDR3: CASSLGVGGQGEQFF. In nucleotides, the CDR3 is TGTGCCAGCAGCTTAGGAGTGGGGGGGCAAGGTGAGCAGTTCTTC.

With respect to this clonotype: A much larger clone differs by one base, so this may be a read error. V is TRBV7-9 and J is TRBJ2-3, with 7 bases that match TRBD2. The CDR3 totals 16 residues. Per germline, CDR1 SEHNR and CDR2 FQNEAQ (reference sequence). The junction had 10 bases not matched to a gene; V was cut back by 7 bases and J by 0 bases. CDR3 region: CASNPTGGSSTDTQYF. The CDR3 nucleotides read TGTGCCAGCAACCCTACGGGAGGCTCTAGCACAGATACGCAGTATTTT.